Below are 27 T cell receptor beta chains sequenced from a single sample in a study of early T cells in non-severe SARS-CoV-2 infection. Via MiXCR, TCRdb re-called the 5' RACE reads, giving one row per CDR3 protein. The profile shows approximately 40,000 distinct CDR3 sequences, 8% to 10% of them singletons. Sequencing was carried out using whole blood. Every receptor here comes from an adult who was a healthcare worker with PCR-confirmed SARS-CoV-2 infection or an uninfected control (not recorded which).

The table lists this clonotype with many counts. The chain combines TRBV11-2 with TRBJ2-3; 7 bases align to TRBD2. With V trimmed by 5 bases and J by 4 bases, 12 bases remained unmatched. Germline V lookup: CDR1 SGHAT, CDR2 FQNNGV. The CDR3 totals 16 residues. The CDR3: CASSPSGSGDSDTQYF. The CDR3 nucleotides read TGTGCCAGCAGCCCATCCGGCAGCGGGGATTCAGATACGCAGTATTTT.

The rearrangement links TRBV28 to TRBJ2-2; TRBD1 might be the D (6 bases). V gave up 2 bases and J gave up 2 bases, with 15 bases separating them. CDR1 and CDR2 from the germline V gene are MDHEN and SYDVKM. This CDR3 spans 17 amino acids. The CDR3 DNA reads TGTGCCAGCAGTTTAATAGGTGCTGGGGGCAACACCGGGGAGCTGTTTTTT. Protein: CASSLIGAGGNTGELFF.

This clonotype was picked up many times. Here the CDR3 reads CASSGDSSNQPQHF. DNA of the CDR3: TGTGCCAGCAGTGGGGACAGTTCCAATCAGCCCCAGCATTTT. The chain joins TRBV2 to TRBJ1-5, with 7 bases aligning to TRBD1. This CDR3 is 14 amino acids long. CDR1 is SNHLY and CDR2 is FYNNEI in the germline V gene. V was clipped by 4 bases and J by 3 bases; unmatched bases: 3.

J is TRBJ1-5 and V is TRBV12-3 or TRBV12-4; D is ambiguous. Deletions cut 6 bases from V and 7 bases from J, with 10 bases between. The length of the CDR3 is 12 residues. The CDR3 bases are TGTGCCAGCAGCCCGGCCGGGCAGCCCCAGCATTTT. It codes for CASSPAGQPQHF.

This clonotype came up many times. The V and J genes are TRBV7-6 and TRBJ2-7; 10 nucleotides match TRBD1. V was pared by 2 bases and J by 5 bases, with 12 bases of the junction left unmatched. Germline V gives CDR1 SGHVS, CDR2 FNYEAQ. The CDR3 spans 17 residues. The CDR3 loop reads CASSLPAETGGVDEQYF. CDR3 DNA sequence: TGTGCCAGCAGCTTACCTGCTGAGACAGGGGGCGTCGACGAGCAGTACTTC.

This clonotype was counted at least ten times. This chain uses TRBV28 with TRBJ1-5; D gene uncertain. The CDR3 sequence is 16 residues long. From germline, CDR1 is MDHEN and CDR2 SYDVKM. V lost 2 bases, J lost 4 bases, and 15 bases lay in between. This CDR3 reads CASSLNFPYLNQPQHF. The CDR3 DNA follows: TGTGCCAGCAGTTTAAACTTCCCTTACTTGAATCAGCCCCAGCATTTT.

This clonotype was observed many times. V gene TRBV30 combines with J gene TRBJ2-7, with a tentative D call TRBD1 (5 bases). This CDR3 spans 14 amino acids. V lost 4 bases and J lost 2, with 15 bases in between. The germline gives CDR1 GTSNPN, CDR2 SVGIG (reference sequence). The CDR3 loop reads CAWNTGTPPYEQYF. CDR3 bases: TGTGCCTGGAATACAGGAACTCCCCCCTACGAGCAGTACTTC.

This clonotype came up a few times. The chain recombines TRBV12-5 with TRBJ2-2; TRBD1 matches at 7 bases. Germline V lookup: CDR1 LGHNT, CDR2 FRNRAP. The CDR3 consists of 14 residues. The V segment lost 7 bases and the J segment 0 bases; nucleotides outside the gene matches: 2. The CDR3 DNA is TGTGCTAGTGAAGGGGGCTCGAACACCGGGGAGCTGTTTTTT. Its translation: CASEGGSNTGELFF.

CDR3 region: CASSHLRGEAFF. As DNA, the CDR3 is TGTGCCAGCTCCCACCTCAGGGGGGAAGCTTTCTTT. This rearrangement joins TRBV27 to TRBJ1-1, with 7 bases identical to TRBD1. The CDR3 is made up of 12 amino acids. V shed 8 bases and J 8 bases; nucleotides not matched to a gene: 8. Germline CDR1 and CDR2: MNHEY and SMNVEV (reference sequence).

This clonotype was detected many times. The CDR3 DNA reads as TGTGCCAGTAGTATAGAGCTGCCGCCTAACTATGGCTACACCTTC. Residues: CASSIELPPNYGYTF. This chain connects TRBV19 to TRBJ1-2; D remains ambiguous. From germline, CDR1 is LNHDA and CDR2 SQIVND (reference sequence). The CDR3 has 15 amino acids. The V and J ends lost 0 bases and 0 bases respectively, with 8 bases between them.

This clonotype was recorded at least ten times. The chain uses TRBV4-1 and TRBJ2-1; D may be TRBD1 or TRBD2 (5 bases each). Trimming shortened V by 1 base and J by 4 bases, and 11 bases separated the two germline ends. The CDR3 is made up of 15 amino acids. Germline assignment: CDR1 MGHRA and CDR2 YSYEKL. As DNA, the CDR3 is TGCGCCAGCAGCCAAGGGGGACGGCTATACAATGAGCAGTTCTTC. This encodes CASSQGGRLYNEQFF.

This clonotype was detected many times. The chain combines TRBV5-1 with TRBJ1-2, with no clear D. The CDR3 is 12 amino acids. Deletions cut 0 bases from V and 4 bases from J, with 4 bases between. The V gene's germline CDR1 is SGHRS and CDR2 YFSETQ. CDR3 amino acids: CASSLDSYGYTF. The CDR3 coding sequence is TGCGCCAGCAGCTTGGATTCCTATGGCTACACCTTC.

This chain uses TRBV28 with TRBJ2-4, with 8 bases lining up with TRBD1. The CDR3 extends over 14 amino acids. Looked up from germline, CDR1 is MDHEN and CDR2 is SYDVKM. J lost 9 bases, V lost 3 bases, and 7 bases had no gene match. CDR3 sequence reads: CASSLELTGAIQYF. CDR3 nucleotides: TGTGCCAGCAGTTTGGAATTGACAGGGGCCATTCAGTACTTC.

V and J are TRBV10-3 and TRBJ2-7; D not certain. Trimming took 3 bases from V and 2 from J, leaving 11 bases between them. CDR1 and CDR2 (germline): ENHRY, SYGVKD. The CDR3 has 14 amino acids. CDR3 protein: CAISEEFGPYEQYF. In DNA form, the CDR3 reads TGTGCCATCAGTGAAGAGTTTGGGCCCTACGAGCAGTACTTC.

This clonotype was counted many times. This rearrangement joins TRBV6-5 to TRBJ1-5; D is unclear. Trimming stripped 4 bases from V and 3 bases from J, with 7 bases between. Germline loops: CDR1 MNHEY, CDR2 SVGAGI. The CDR3 is 13 amino acids. CDR3 loop: CASSSRFNQPQHF. The CDR3 coding sequence is TGTGCCAGCAGTTCCCGATTCAATCAGCCCCAGCATTTT.

This clonotype was detected many times. The chain combines TRBV29-1 with TRBJ2-3; 8 positions match TRBD2. Germline CDR1 SQVTM, CDR2 ANQGSEA. The CDR3 is 12 residues long. J lost 5 bases, V lost 7 bases, and 5 bases had no gene match. CDR3 amino acids: CSAGLAKDTQYF. CDR3 sequence (DNA): TGCAGCGCTGGACTAGCCAAAGATACGCAGTATTTT.

This clonotype was seen repeatedly, ten times or more. The genes are TRBV29-1 and TRBJ1-1, with a possible D match to TRBD1 (5 bases). Trimming pared 8 bases from V and 5 bases from J, leaving 18 bases between. Germline assignment: CDR1 SQVTM and CDR2 ANQGSEA. The CDR3 extends over 13 amino acids. As DNA, the CDR3 is TGCAGCATCCCGGGGCCCTCGGGGACTGAAGCTTTCTTT. It encodes CSIPGPSGTEAFF.

This clonotype was seen at least ten times. This sequence joins TRBV20-1 and TRBJ2-3; 8 bases line up with TRBD1. Per the germline V gene, CDR1 is DFQATT and CDR2 is SNEGSKA (reference sequence). The ends lost 2 bases at V and 0 bases at J; junction bases unmatched: 10. The CDR3 sequence is 17 residues long. CDR3 amino acids: CSARNPADRASTDTQYF. CDR3 sequence (DNA): TGCAGTGCTAGAAACCCAGCGGACAGGGCTAGCACAGATACGCAGTATTTT.

This clonotype was found a few times. The chain joins TRBV7-2 to TRBJ2-3; D may be TRBD2 (6 bases). Trimming took 1 base from V and 1 from J, leaving 15 bases between them. Per the germline V gene, CDR1 is SGHTA and CDR2 is FQGNSA. The CDR3 runs to 17 residues. The CDR3 reads CASSLDRTTRGTDTQYF. The CDR3 region has the DNA TGTGCCAGCAGCTTAGATAGGACTACCCGGGGCACAGATACGCAGTATTTT.

This chain links TRBV9 with TRBJ1-1; D is possibly TRBD1 (5 bases). The germline V gene has CDR1 SGDLS and CDR2 YYNGEE. The CDR3 runs to 12 residues. V lost 9 bases, J lost 7 bases, and 16 bases lay in between. CDR3 coding DNA: TGTGCCATCCCCCTTGGGGCTGTTGAAGCTTTCTTT. Protein: CAIPLGAVEAFF.

This clonotype came up many times. The rearrangement links TRBV20-1 to TRBJ2-7; weak D call: TRBD1 (6 bases). Germline loops: CDR1 DFQATT, CDR2 SNEGSKA (reference sequence). V was shortened by 6 bases and J by 4 bases, with 13 bases between the two germline ends. The CDR3 extends over 12 amino acids. The CDR3 region has the DNA TGCAGTGCCAGACGGACAGTATACGAGCAGTACTTC. Amino acids: CSARRTVYEQYF.

This clonotype was counted many times. V gene TRBV29-1 combines with J gene TRBJ2-7; possibly TRBD1 or TRBD2 for D (5 bases each). This CDR3 spans 13 amino acids. CDR1 SQVTM and CDR2 ANQGSEA come from the germline V gene. V was shortened by 7 bases and J by 0 bases, with 13 bases between the two germline ends. The CDR3 nucleotides are TGCAGCGGGCCGAGAGGGGTCTCCTACGAGCAGTACTTC. It encodes CSGPRGVSYEQYF.

This clonotype was seen many times. The chain carries TRBV29-1 and TRBJ2-3; D call uncertain. Germline V CDR1 and CDR2: SQVTM, ANQGSEA. V was pared by 0 bases and J by 0 bases, with 7 bases between. CDR3 length: 14 residues. The CDR3 nucleotides read TGCAGCGTTGAAGACCGGACCAGCACAGATACGCAGTATTTT. Protein product: CSVEDRTSTDTQYF.

Many counts were recorded for this clonotype. The genes are TRBV20-1 and TRBJ1-5; D might be TRBD1 (6 bases). The ends were cut back, 1 base at V and 4 bases at J, with 11 bases in the middle. CDR3 size: 14 residues. Germline CDR1 reads DFQATT; CDR2 reads SNEGSKA (reference sequence). The chain's CDR3 is CSARVTGQNQPQHF. CDR3 DNA sequence: TGCAGTGCTAGAGTTACAGGGCAGAATCAGCCCCAGCATTTT.

This clonotype showed up many times. One junction end does not reproduce the germline sequence, and a read error may be involved. The chain uses TRBV7-2 and TRBJ2-5; D is tentatively TRBD1 or TRBD2 (5 bases each). This CDR3 has 13 residues. CDR1 is SGHTA and CDR2 is FQGNSA in the germline V gene. CDR3: CASSLVGRERPRF. CDR3 nucleotide sequence: TGTGCCAGCAGCTTAGTCGGCAGGGAGAGACCCAGGTTC.

This clonotype was observed a few times. The V gene is TRBV29-1, the J gene TRBJ2-5, with a possible D match to TRBD1 (5 bases). The germline V gene encodes CDR1 SQVTM and CDR2 ANQGSEA. With 7 bases removed from V and 4 bases from J, the gap between germline ends came to 10 bases. This CDR3 is built from 11 residues. The DNA of the CDR3 is TGCAGCGGGGGCACGAGAGAGACCCAGTACTTC. This translates into CSGGTRETQYF.

This clonotype was found many times. The chain carries TRBV7-9 and TRBJ2-2; 7 bases map to TRBD1. CDR3 length: 15 amino acids. Trimming took 7 bases from V and 0 from J; bases not matched to a gene: 5. Germline values: CDR1 SEHNR, CDR2 FQNEAQ (reference sequence). The CDR3 loop reads CASITDRANTGELFF. Written as DNA, the CDR3 is TGTGCCAGCATTACCGACAGGGCGAACACCGGGGAGCTGTTTTTT.